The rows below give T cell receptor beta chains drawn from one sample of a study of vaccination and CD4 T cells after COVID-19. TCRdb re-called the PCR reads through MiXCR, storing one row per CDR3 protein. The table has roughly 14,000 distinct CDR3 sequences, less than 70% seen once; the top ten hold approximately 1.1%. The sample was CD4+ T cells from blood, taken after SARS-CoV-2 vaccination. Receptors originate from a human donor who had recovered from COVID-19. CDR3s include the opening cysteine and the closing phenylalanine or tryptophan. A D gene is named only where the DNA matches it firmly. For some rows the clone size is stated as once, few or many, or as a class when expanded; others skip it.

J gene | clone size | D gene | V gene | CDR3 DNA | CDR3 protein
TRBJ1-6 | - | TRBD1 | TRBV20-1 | TGCAGTGCCCCGACAGGGGTGAATTCACCCCTCCACTTT | CSAPTGVNSPLHF
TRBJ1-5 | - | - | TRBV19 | TGTGCCAGTTCTTGGGCAGATCATAGCAATCAGCCCCAGCATTTT | CASSWADHSNQPQHF
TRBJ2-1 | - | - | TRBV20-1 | TGCAGTGCTAGTCAGGACTCCTACAATGAGCAGTTCTTC | CSASQDSYNEQFF
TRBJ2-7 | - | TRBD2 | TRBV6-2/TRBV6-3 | TGTGCCAGCAGCCCCGGGACTAGACGGTCCTACGAGCAGTACTTC | CASSPGTRRSYEQYF
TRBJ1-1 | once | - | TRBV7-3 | TGTGCCAGCAGCTTCAACTTGAACACTGAAGCTTTCTTT | CASSFNLNTEAFF
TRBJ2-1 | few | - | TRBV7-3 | TGTGCCAGCAGCTTACCCGGGCAGCGAAGGTCCTTC | CASSLPGQRRSF
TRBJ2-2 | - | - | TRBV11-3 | TGTGCCAGCAGCTTAGATCTCGGTTTCTCCGGGGAGCTGTTTTTT | CASSLDLGFSGELFF
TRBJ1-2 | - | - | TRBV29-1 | TGCAGCGTTGGCGTGGGAGGCTACACCTTC | CSVGVGGYTF
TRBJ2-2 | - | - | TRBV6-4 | TGTGCCAGCAGTGACTTTGCGGGGACGGCCGGGGAGCTGTTTTTT | CASSDFAGTAGELFF
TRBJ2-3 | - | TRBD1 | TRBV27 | TGTGCCAGCAGGCGGGACAGGGCGACAGATACGCAGTATTTT | CASRRDRATDTQYF
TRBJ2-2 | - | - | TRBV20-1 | TGCAGTGCCCCGGGTGACACCGGGGAGCTGTTTTTT | CSAPGDTGELFF
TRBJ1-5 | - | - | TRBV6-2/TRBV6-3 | TGTGCCAGCAGGTCTAGGACATCCCTTAGCAATCAGCCCCAGCATTTT | CASRSRTSLSNQPQHF
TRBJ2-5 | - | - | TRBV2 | TGTGCCAGCCTCAGGGAAGAGACCCAGTACTTC | CASLREETQYF
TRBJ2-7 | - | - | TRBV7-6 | TGTGCCAGCAGCTCCAACCTCCGGGGAGGCTACGAGCAGTACTTC | CASSSNLRGGYEQYF
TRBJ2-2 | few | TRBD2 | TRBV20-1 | TGCAGTGCTAGATCCCCTAGCGGGAGGGCTTGGGGCGGGGAGCTGTTTTTT | CSARSPSGRAWGGELFF
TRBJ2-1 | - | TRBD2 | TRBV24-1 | TGTGCCACCAGTGATTTTGGGGGCGGGAGGAAAAATGAGCAGTTCTTC | CATSDFGGGRKNEQFF
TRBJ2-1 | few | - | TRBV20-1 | TGCAGTGCTAGAGAAATGGCGGGATGGAATGAGCAGTTCTTC | CSAREMAGWNEQFF
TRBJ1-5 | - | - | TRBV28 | TGTGCCAGCAGTTTAAGTCTGGGAAGAAGGACCCAGCATTTT | CASSLSLGRRTQHF
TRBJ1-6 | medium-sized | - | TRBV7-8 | TGTGCCAGCAGCTTAAGAGATCAGGGCGCGCCACCCCTCCACTTT | CASSLRDQGAPPLHF
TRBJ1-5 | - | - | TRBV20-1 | TGCAGTGCTAGACAACGGGGCGGAAGCAATCAGCCCCAGCATTTT | CSARQRGGSNQPQHF
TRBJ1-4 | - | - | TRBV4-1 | TGCGCCAGCAGCCCCAACTCGCTCAAGACAGGTTCGAGGAAACTGTTTTTT | CASSPNSLKTGSRKLFF
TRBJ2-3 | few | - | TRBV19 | TGTGCCAGTAGTCACACAGATACGCAGTATTTT | CASSHTDTQYF
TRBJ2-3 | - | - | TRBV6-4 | TGTGCCAGCAGTGACGCCCCCACAGATACGCAGTATTTT | CASSDAPTDTQYF
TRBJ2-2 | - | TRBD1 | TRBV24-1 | TGTGCCACCAGTGATCGACAGGGGGCGCACACCGGGGAGCTGTTTTTT | CATSDRQGAHTGELFF
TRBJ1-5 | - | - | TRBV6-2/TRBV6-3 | TGTGCCAGCGGGGCGGTCAATCAGCCCCAGCATTTT | CASGAVNQPQHF
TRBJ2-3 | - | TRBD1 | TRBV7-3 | TGTGCCAGCAGCAGGGGACAGGGGACCACAGATACGCAGTATTTT | CASSRGQGTTDTQYF
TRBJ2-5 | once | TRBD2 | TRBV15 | TGTGCCACCAGCCCTGCGGGGAAAGCGGGAGTGGAGGAGACCCAGTACTTC | CATSPAGKAGVEETQYF
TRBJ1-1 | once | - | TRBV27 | TGTGCCAGCAATATTAGCGGGGATAACACTGAAGCTTTCTTT | CASNISGDNTEAFF
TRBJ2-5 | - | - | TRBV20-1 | TGCAGTGCTCCACTAGCCCAAGAGACCCAGTACTTC | CSAPLAQETQYF
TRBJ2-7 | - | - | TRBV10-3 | TGTGCCATCAGTGAGCGACAGGGAGGGGTCTACGAGCAGTACTTC | CAISERQGGVYEQYF
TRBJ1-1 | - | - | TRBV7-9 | TGTGCCAGCAGCAACCGGGCTCAAGCTTTCTTT | CASSNRAQAFF
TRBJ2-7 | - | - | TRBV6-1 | TGTGCCAGCAGTCCCCGATTTGGGAGTACCTACGAGCAGTACTTC | CASSPRFGSTYEQYF
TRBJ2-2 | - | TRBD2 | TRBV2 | TGTGCCAGCAGTGAAAGGGAGGGGATCGCGGGGCCCGGGGAGCTGTTTTTT | CASSEREGIAGPGELFF
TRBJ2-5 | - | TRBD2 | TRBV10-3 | TGTGCCACCGCATCAGTGGAGACTAGCGGGAGAGAGACCCAGTACTTC | CATASVETSGRETQYF
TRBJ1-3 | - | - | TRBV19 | TGTGCCAGTAGTATCTTGACCAGTCTCGGAAACACCATATATTTT | CASSILTSLGNTIYF
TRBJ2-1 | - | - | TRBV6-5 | TGTGCCAGCAGTTCCCAGTCGAGCTCCTACAATGAGCAGTTCTTC | CASSSQSSSYNEQFF
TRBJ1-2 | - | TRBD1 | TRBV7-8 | TGTGCCAGCAGCTGGAGACCCGAGGGGGCGGGCTATGGCTACACCTTC | CASSWRPEGAGYGYTF
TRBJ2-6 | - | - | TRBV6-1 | TGTGCCAGCAGGGACGAGTGGGCTGGGGCCAACGTCCTGACTTTC | CASRDEWAGANVLTF
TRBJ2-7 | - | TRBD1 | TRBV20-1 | TGCAGTGTGCCGGACAGGGGCTATTTGGGCGAGCAGTACTTC | CSVPDRGYLGEQYF
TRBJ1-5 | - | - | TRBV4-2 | TGTGCCAGCAGCCAAGACTGGGCAGGGAATCAGCCCCAGCATTTT | CASSQDWAGNQPQHF
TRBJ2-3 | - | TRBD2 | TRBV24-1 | TGTGCCACCAGTAGAGCGGGAAGAACGCAGTATTTT | CATSRAGRTQYF
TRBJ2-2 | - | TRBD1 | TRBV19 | TGTGCCAGTAGCACTCGACAGGGGGGCACCGGGGAGCTGTTTTTT | CASSTRQGGTGELFF
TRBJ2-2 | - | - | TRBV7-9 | TGTGCCAGCAGCTTCGGATCCGGATCGGTTCCCGGGGAGCTGTTTTTT | CASSFGSGSVPGELFF
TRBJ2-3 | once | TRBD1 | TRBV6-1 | TGTGCCAGCAGTGAAACGGGACAGGGGTTTTTCACAGATACGCAGTATTTT | CASSETGQGFFTDTQYF
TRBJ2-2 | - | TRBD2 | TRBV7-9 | TGTGCCAGCAGCTTAGGACTAGCGGTCGGGGAGCTGTTTTTT | CASSLGLAVGELFF
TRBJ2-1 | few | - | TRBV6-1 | TGTGCCAGCAGCCTGGAGAATGAGCAGTTCTTC | CASSLENEQFF